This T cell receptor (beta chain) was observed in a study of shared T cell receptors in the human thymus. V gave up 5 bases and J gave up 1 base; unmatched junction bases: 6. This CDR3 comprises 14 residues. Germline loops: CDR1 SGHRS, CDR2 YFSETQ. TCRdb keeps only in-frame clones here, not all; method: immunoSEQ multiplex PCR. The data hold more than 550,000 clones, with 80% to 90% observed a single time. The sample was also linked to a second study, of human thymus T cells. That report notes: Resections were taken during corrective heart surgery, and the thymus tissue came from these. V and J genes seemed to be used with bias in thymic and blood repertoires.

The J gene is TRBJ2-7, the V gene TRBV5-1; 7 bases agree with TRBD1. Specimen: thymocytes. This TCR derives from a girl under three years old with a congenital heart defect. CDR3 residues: CASRGTAPSYEQYF. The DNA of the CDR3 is TGCGCCAGCAGGGGGACAGCCCCGTCCTACGAGCAGTACTTC.